The 27 T cell receptor beta chains reported below all come from one sample, sequenced in a study of blood T cell repertoires in COVID-19. Measured with immunoSEQ multiplex PCR; TCRdb has only the in-frame clones, and not every one. The data show 250,000 to 350,000 clones, just over 85% seen once. The source material was PBMCs or T cells enriched from blood (not recorded which). The receptors were sampled from a woman younger than 35 who had recovered from COVID-19.

The chain recombines TRBV6-5 with TRBJ2-2; D may be TRBD1 (5 bases). Trimming left V 5 bases short and J 1 base short, with 8 bases between. Germline CDR1 and CDR2: MNHEY and SVGAGI. The CDR3 is 14 amino acids. The DNA for the CDR3 is TGTGCCAGCAGTCCCGACAGGAACACCGGGGAGCTGTTTTTT. This encodes CASSPDRNTGELFF.

The chain is built from TRBV6-1 and TRBJ2-2; possibly TRBD2 for D (6 bases). The germline gives CDR1 MNHNS, CDR2 SASEGT. With 1 base removed from V and 1 base from J, the gap between germline ends came to 13 bases. This CDR3 has 17 residues. DNA of the CDR3: TGTGCCAGCAGTGAAGGGTGGGCGGGAAAGAACACCGGGGAGCTGTTTTTT. Translated, it gives CASSEGWAGKNTGELFF.

V and J are TRBV19 and TRBJ1-5; 8 bases are a match to TRBD1. V shed 8 bases, J shed 3 bases, and the junction held 18 bases outside the gene matches. Germline-derived CDR1 and CDR2 are LNHDA and SQIVND (reference sequence). The CDR3 is 18 amino acids. CDR3 nucleotide sequence: TGTGCCAGTTGCGATATTCTCAGGGGGCGCAGCAACAATCAGCCCCAGCATTTT. Translating gives CASCDILRGRSNNQPQHF.

The rearrangement joins TRBV4-1 to TRBJ1-1, with 9 bases lining up with TRBD1. V lost 2 bases, J lost 9 bases, and 10 bases stayed unmatched. The CDR3 runs to 15 residues. The V gene's germline CDR1 is MGHRA and CDR2 YSYEKL. The CDR3 protein is CASSQTGTGPAQAFF. CDR3 coding DNA: TGCGCCAGCAGCCAAACCGGGACAGGGCCAGCCCAAGCTTTCTTT.

The chain links TRBV5-1 to TRBJ1-2; 7 positions agree with TRBD1. This CDR3 has 13 residues. V lost 3 bases, J lost 8 bases, and 7 bases stayed unmatched. Germline CDR1 reads SGHRS; CDR2 reads YFSETQ. CDR3 amino acids: CASSYRQGQGYTF. The CDR3 DNA reads TGCGCCAGCAGCTATAGACAGGGCCAGGGCTACACCTTC.

This chain connects TRBV27 to TRBJ2-7; 10 bases map to TRBD2. The trim removed 0 bases at V and 2 bases at J, leaving 1 base unmatched. Germline lookup yields CDR1 MNHEY and CDR2 SMNVEV (reference sequence). The CDR3 sequence is 15 residues long. CDR3 residues: CASSLSSGGAYEQYF. For the CDR3, the DNA is TGTGCCAGCAGTTTATCGAGCGGGGGGGCCTACGAGCAGTACTTC.

The rearrangement links TRBV6-5 to TRBJ1-6; 7 bases fit TRBD1. Losses at the gene ends were 2 bases for V and 9 bases for J; bases not matched to a gene: 4. Germline values: CDR1 MNHEY, CDR2 SVGAGI. The CDR3 loop spans 14 amino acids. The CDR3 sequence is CASSYDREASPLHF. The CDR3 DNA reads TGTGCCAGCAGTTACGACAGGGAAGCTTCACCCCTCCACTTT.

The chain links TRBV24-1 to TRBJ2-1; 12 bases map to TRBD1. Germline-derived CDR1 and CDR2 are KGHDR and SFDVKD. V lost 3 bases to trimming and J lost 9 bases; unmatched junction nucleotides: 11. CDR3 length: 17 residues. The CDR3 DNA reads TGTGCCACCAGTGATGTATGGGACAGGGGGCTTTTTACTGAGCAGTTCTTC. Its translation: CATSDVWDRGLFTEQFF.

The CDR3 coding sequence is TGTGCCAGCAGCTTAGTTCCCGGGAGGGCCTACAATGAGCAGTTCTTC. Protein: CASSLVPGRAYNEQFF. The chain links TRBV7-9 to TRBJ2-1; 8 bases are a match to TRBD2. Unmatched junction bases numbered 4, after V lost 1 base and J lost 2 bases. Germline V gene lookup returns CDR1 SEHNR and CDR2 FQNEAQ (reference sequence). The CDR3 extends over 16 amino acids.

The chain recombines TRBV6-5 with TRBJ2-1; D is ambiguous. V was pared by 10 bases and J by 7 bases, with 17 bases between. The CDR3 runs to 13 residues. Germline V lookup: CDR1 MNHEY, CDR2 SVGAGI. The CDR3 DNA is TGTGCCACCGCCCCCCTACGAGCTAATGAGCAGTTCTTC. Amino acids: CATAPLRANEQFF.

The chain uses TRBV5-1 and TRBJ1-1; 7 bases agree with TRBD1. The germline CDR1 and CDR2 sequences are SGHRS and YFSETQ. The V and J ends lost 6 bases and 2 bases, in that order; junction bases with no gene match: 7. The CDR3 loop spans 14 amino acids. The CDR3 sequence is CASKRGPGNTEAFF. CDR3 nucleotide sequence: TGCGCCAGCAAAAGGGGGCCCGGAAACACTGAAGCTTTCTTT. Supplemented by reference TRBV5-1 and TRBJ1-1, the full variable domain reads KAGVTQTPRYLIKTRGQQVTLSCSPISGHRSVSWYQQTPGQGLQFLFEYFSETQRNKGNFPGRFSGRQFSNSRSEMNVSTLELGDSALYLCASKRGPGNTEAFFGQGTRLTVV.

The V gene is TRBV5-1, the J gene TRBJ1-2; 7 bases are a match to TRBD1. There are 17 residues in the CDR3. Germline loops: CDR1 SGHRS, CDR2 YFSETQ. J was trimmed by 3 bases and V by 1 base; bases with no gene match: 12. In DNA, the CDR3 is TGCGCCAGCAGCTTGTTTTTGACAGGGACGTTCTACTATGGCTACACCTTC. As protein: CASSLFLTGTFYYGYTF.

The chain has TRBV12-3 or TRBV12-4 and TRBJ2-1; D gene ambiguous. V was pared by 7 bases and J by 6 bases, with 10 bases between. CDR3 size: 12 residues. DNA of the CDR3: TGTGCCAGCACCCCCCTGAGCAATGAGCAGTTCTTC. Protein sequence: CASTPLSNEQFF.

V gene TRBV28 combines with J gene TRBJ1-5, with D perhaps TRBD1 (6 bases). Trimming shortened V by 3 bases and J by 6 bases, and 9 bases separated the two germline ends. Germline values: CDR1 MDHEN, CDR2 SYDVKM. There are 13 residues in the CDR3. Here the CDR3 reads CASSFGRGQPQHF. The DNA for the CDR3 is TGTGCCAGCAGTTTCGGCAGGGGTCAGCCCCAGCATTTT.

The table lists this clone with a count of one. This chain links TRBV5-1 with TRBJ2-7; 10 positions agree with TRBD2. Germline lookup yields CDR1 SGHRS and CDR2 YFSETQ. The junction had 8 bases not matched to a gene; V was cut back by 0 bases and J by 5 bases. The CDR3 covers 16 residues. CDR3 region: CASSLVWLAGVNEQYF. The CDR3, as DNA: TGCGCCAGCAGCTTGGTTTGGCTAGCGGGAGTAAACGAGCAGTACTTC. Together with reference TRBV5-1 and TRBJ2-7, the CDR3 gives the full variable domain: KAGVTQTPRYLIKTRGQQVTLSCSPISGHRSVSWYQQTPGQGLQFLFEYFSETQRNKGNFPGRFSGRQFSNSRSEMNVSTLELGDSALYLCASSLVWLAGVNEQYFGPGTRLTVT.

The chain uses TRBV5-8 and TRBJ1-2; TRBD1 matches at 8 bases. Per germline, CDR1 SGHTS and CDR2 YDEGEE. There are 15 residues in the CDR3. V shed 0 bases and J 8 bases; nucleotides not matched to a gene: 9. For the CDR3, the DNA is TGTGCCAGCAGCTTGGGCATGGACAGGGCGGTCGGCTACACCTTC. It specifies CASSLGMDRAVGYTF. Full variable domain (outside the CDR3, taken from reference TRBV5-8 and TRBJ1-2): EAGVTQSPTHLIKTRGQQATLRCSPISGHTSVYWYQQALGLGLQFLLWYDEGEERNRGNFPPRFSGRQFPNYSSELNVNALELEDSALYLCASSLGMDRAVGYTFGSGTRLTVV.

In its sample, this clone was seen once. The chain's CDR3 is CASGGQVVNNEQFF. CDR3 DNA sequence: TGTGCCAGCGGCGGACAGGTAGTCAACAATGAGCAGTTCTTC. The chain has TRBV7-8 and TRBJ2-1; 7 bases match TRBD1. The J segment lost 5 bases and the V segment lost 8 bases, leaving 9 bases of the junction unmatched. Germline assignment: CDR1 SGHVS and CDR2 FQNEAQ. The length of the CDR3 is 14 residues. Supplemented by reference TRBV7-8 and TRBJ2-1, the full variable domain reads GAGVSQSPRYKVAKRGQDVALRCDPISGHVSLFWYQQALGQGPEFLTYFQNEAQLDKSGLPSDRFFAERPEGSVSTLKIQRTQQEDSAVYLCASGGQVVNNEQFFGPGTRLTVL.

In this sample, this clone turned up a few times. The chain has TRBV4-1 and TRBJ2-3; no clear D gene. V was clipped by 1 base and J by 2 bases, with 7 bases between them. Germline V CDR1 and CDR2: MGHRA, YSYEKL. The CDR3 consists of 14 residues. The chain's CDR3 is CASSQVQDTDTQYF. In nucleotides, the CDR3 is TGCGCCAGCAGCCAAGTCCAGGACACAGATACGCAGTATTTT.

This clone was counted many times. The V and J genes are TRBV5-1 and TRBJ2-5; a weak D match, TRBD2 (7 bases). Germline V gene sequence: CDR1 SGHRS, CDR2 YFSETQ. CDR3 length: 15 amino acids. Trimming stripped 4 bases from V and 5 bases from J, with 18 bases between. This CDR3 reads CASSLVGGADETQYF. Here the CDR3 DNA reads TGCGCCAGCAGCCTGGTAGGGGGGGCAGATGAGACCCAGTACTTC.

The chain links TRBV13 to TRBJ1-1; D is uncertain. CDR1 is PRHDT and CDR2 is FYEKMQ in the germline V gene (reference sequence). This CDR3 spans 13 amino acids. The germline V and J ends were trimmed by 5 bases and 1 base, with 8 bases remaining between them. The CDR3 DNA reads as TGTGCCAGCAGCCGCGGCGGGAACACTGAAGCTTTCTTT. This gives the protein CASSRGGNTEAFF.

The genes are TRBV7-2 and TRBJ2-3, with 13 bases matching TRBD2. Germline values: CDR1 SGHTA, CDR2 FQGNSA. This CDR3 is 15 amino acids long. The J segment lost 6 bases and the V segment lost 5 bases, leaving 5 bases of the junction unmatched. The CDR3 region has the DNA TGTGCCAGCAGCGAGGGACTAGCGGGGCCGGATACGCAGTATTTT. Translating it yields CASSEGLAGPDTQYF.

This clone showed up just a few times. The V call is TRBV28, the J call TRBJ1-6, with D unresolved. Germline V CDR1 and CDR2: MDHEN, SYDVKM. The V end lost 3 bases, the J end lost 13 bases, and 10 bases lay between the germline ends. This CDR3 comprises 12 residues. The DNA of the CDR3 is TGTGCCAGCAGTTTCGGGGTTGGGCCCCTCCACTTT. The encoded protein is CASSFGVGPLHF.

V usage is TRBV2 and J usage is TRBJ1-1, with D hard to call. Trimming left V 3 bases short and J 3 bases short, with 5 bases between. Germline V gives CDR1 SNHLY, CDR2 FYNNEI. CDR3 length: 12 residues. The CDR3 here is CASSEEDTEAFF. As DNA, the CDR3 is TGTGCCAGCAGTGAGGAGGACACTGAAGCTTTCTTT.

This clone was found once. CDR3 protein: CASSLGERDEQYF. The CDR3 coding sequence is TGCGCCAGCAGCTTGGGTGAGCGCGACGAGCAGTACTTC. The chain recombines TRBV5-1 with TRBJ2-7; D unclear. Trimming cost V 0 bases and J 5 bases, with 9 bases left between them. Germline V gene lookup returns CDR1 SGHRS and CDR2 YFSETQ. The CDR3 has 13 amino acids.

The chain has TRBV10-3 and TRBJ1-4, with TRBD1 identical over 9 bases. V was clipped by 6 bases and J by 2 bases; unmatched bases: 4. Germline values: CDR1 ENHRY, CDR2 SYGVKD. The CDR3 is made up of 15 amino acids. Written as DNA, the CDR3 is TGTGCCATCAGCAGACAGGGGGGGACTAATGAAAAACTGTTTTTT. It yields the protein CAISRQGGTNEKLFF.

The CDR3 sequence: CASTSGGTEAFF. CDR3 coding DNA: TGTGCCAGCACGTCCGGGGGCACTGAAGCTTTCTTT. This chain links TRBV3-1 (or the pseudogene TRBV3-2) with TRBJ1-1; perhaps TRBD1 as D (5 bases). V lost 7 bases, J lost 4 bases, and 10 bases lay in between. The germline V gene encodes CDR1 LGHDT and CDR2 YNNKEL (reference sequence). The CDR3 sequence is 12 residues long.

J is TRBJ2-1 and V is TRBV9; 11 bases align to TRBD2. The CDR3 has 17 amino acids. Germline V gene data show CDR1 as SGDLS and CDR2 as YYNGEE. Germline trimming cut 0 bases from V and 5 bases from J; bases unmatched to any gene: 7. The CDR3 nucleotides read TGTGCCAGCAGCGTAGATCTAGCGGGGGGACGACACAATGAGCAGTTCTTC. It yields the protein CASSVDLAGGRHNEQFF.